Listed below are T cell receptor beta chains from one sample, sequenced in a study of blood T cell repertoires in COVID-19. Generated by immunoSEQ multiplex PCR, the TCRdb table keeps only in-frame clones and is missing some. This repertoire shows about 120,000 clones, 80% to 90% found once; its top ten account for more than 9%. Sequenced: peripheral blood. These receptors were taken from a human donor in a cohort sampled during active COVID-19. Both conserved end residues are trimmed from each CDR3. A D gene is named only where the DNA matches it firmly.

>TRBJ2-7|TRBV27|-
ASSLGQLSYEQY
>TRBJ1-1|TRBV5-1|TRBD1
ASSPGTELNTEAF
>TRBJ1-1|TRBV5-1|-
ASSGQGGEAF
>TRBJ1-1|TRBV12-3/TRBV12-4|-
ASRVVTGNEAF
>TRBJ2-5|TRBV5-6|TRBD2
ASSPRGAGGVETQY
>TRBJ1-1|TRBV2|-
ASSPGQFTEAF
>TRBJ2-7|TRBV11-2|TRBD2
ASSPRLASYEQY
>TRBJ1-3|TRBV30|TRBD1
AWSVGQPISGNTIY
>TRBJ2-6|TRBV27|-
ASSFQSSGANVLT
>TRBJ1-2|TRBV29-1|-
SVPTRAANYGYT
>TRBJ1-2|TRBV7-9|-
ASSLPTGANYGYT
>TRBJ2-7|TRBV5-1|-
ASSFRGSGAQFSYEQY
>TRBJ1-2|TRBV7-2|-
ASSSMQGNYGYT
>TRBJ2-5|TRBV7-9|TRBD1
ASSSHLRQGLETQY
>TRBJ1-2|TRBV7-9|TRBD1
ASSWDSGFGGYT
>TRBJ1-5|TRBV28|-
ASRQGFNQPQH
>TRBJ1-1|TRBV5-6|-
ASSSGLRGTEAF
>TRBJ2-5|TRBV7-9|-
ASSYEPGLSPRETQY
>TRBJ1-5|TRBV30|-
AWSPGTYSNQPQH
>TRBJ2-7|TRBV19|TRBD2
ASSVLAGDYEQY
>TRBJ2-7|TRBV5-8|TRBD1
ASSLARGNYEQY
>TRBJ1-1|TRBV4-3|-
ASSQTRGGDTEAF
>TRBJ1-4|TRBV2|TRBD1
ASPGRGLDNEKLF
>TRBJ1-1|TRBV11-3|-
ASSTRGIMNTEAF
>TRBJ2-1|TRBV4-2|TRBD2
ASSQDRGTSGRAGNEQF
>TRBJ2-1|TRBV7-3|TRBD2
ASSQTSGSLEQF
>TRBJ1-1|TRBV7-2|TRBD1
ASSLGRQGINTEAF
>TRBJ2-7|TRBV19|TRBD2
ASRLNGGDSYEQY
>TRBJ1-2|TRBV6-5|-
ASSTDSYGYT
>TRBJ2-1|TRBV5-5|TRBD2
ASSPPGLTANEQF
>TRBJ2-7|TRBV7-9|-
ASSPGTSEQY
>TRBJ1-1|TRBV30|-
AWSVGGTNTEAF
>TRBJ2-1|TRBV18|-
ASSPNQFGDNEQF
>TRBJ1-1|TRBV5-1|-
ASSLLSGGNTEAF
>TRBJ2-5|TRBV9|TRBD2
ASSVTRGGLIGETQY
>TRBJ2-6|TRBV9|-
ASMGGLGSGANVLT
>TRBJ2-7|TRBV18|TRBD2
ASSGTSGSWEQY
>TRBJ2-4|TRBV5-1|TRBD1
ASSSGGRTGRDYSKNIQY
>TRBJ1-6|TRBV25-1|TRBD1
ASSRQGINSPLH
>TRBJ1-5|TRBV7-9|-
ASSLGLQPQH
>TRBJ2-1|TRBV11-2|-
ASSLEHSPSRNEQF
>TRBJ2-6|TRBV19|TRBD1
ASSIRRTGSSYSGANVLT
>TRBJ1-2|TRBV11-2|TRBD1
ASSSRTGFGYGYT
>TRBJ2-7|TRBV28|-
ASSPSGTQYEQY
>TRBJ2-1|TRBV19|-
ASSPSGVPNYNEQF
>TRBJ2-6|TRBV6-2/TRBV6-3|-
ASSFGYSGANVLT
>TRBJ1-1|TRBV2|TRBD1
ASSGQGNTEAF
>TRBJ1-1|TRBV30|-
AWGAGTHTEAF
>TRBJ1-2|TRBV27|TRBD1
ASSPGQGDVYGYT
>TRBJ2-1|TRBV5-1|TRBD2
ASSLDGRAVNEQF
>TRBJ1-5|TRBV7-9|TRBD1
ASSVGGQGHQPQH
>TRBJ2-5|TRBV30|-
AWKGGEETQY